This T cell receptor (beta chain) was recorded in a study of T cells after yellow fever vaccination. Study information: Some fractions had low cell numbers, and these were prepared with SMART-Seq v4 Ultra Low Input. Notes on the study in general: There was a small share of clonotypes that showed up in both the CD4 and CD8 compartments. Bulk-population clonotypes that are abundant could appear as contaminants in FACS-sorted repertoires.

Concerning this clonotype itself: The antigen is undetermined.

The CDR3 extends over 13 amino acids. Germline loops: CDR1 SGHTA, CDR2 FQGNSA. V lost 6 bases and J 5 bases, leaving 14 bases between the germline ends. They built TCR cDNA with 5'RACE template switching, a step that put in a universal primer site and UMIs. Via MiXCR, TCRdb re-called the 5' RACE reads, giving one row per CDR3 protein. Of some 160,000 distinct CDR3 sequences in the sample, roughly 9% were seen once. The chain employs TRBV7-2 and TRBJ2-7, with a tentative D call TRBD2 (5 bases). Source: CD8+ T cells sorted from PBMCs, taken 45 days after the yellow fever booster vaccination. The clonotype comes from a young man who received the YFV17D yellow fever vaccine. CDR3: CASRRALVNEQYF. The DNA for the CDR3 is TGTGCCAGCAGGAGGGCATTGGTCAACGAGCAGTACTTC.